The 11 T cell receptor beta chains below come from one sample, sequenced in a study of blood T cell repertoires in COVID-19. The data were produced by immunoSEQ multiplex PCR, yet TCRdb's version contains in-frame clones alone and is incomplete. The table lists about 120,000 clones, over 75% of them singletons. Sequenced material: peripheral blood. The receptor source for this set is an elderly woman with active or convalescent COVID-19.

In this sample, this clone turned up once. The V and J genes are TRBV5-1 and TRBJ1-2, with 8 bases aligning to TRBD1. V trimming: 0 bases; J trimming: 8 bases; junction bases outside the gene matches: 12. CDR1 SGHRS and CDR2 YFSETQ come from the germline V gene. CDR3 size: 16 residues. CDR3 in DNA: TGCGCCAGCAGCTTGGCCGCCGGACAGGGAGTTCTCGGCTACACCTTC. Translated, it gives CASSLAAGQGVLGYTF.

This clone was counted a few times. The chain carries TRBV9 and TRBJ2-1; 8 nucleotides align to TRBD2. The CDR3 is 15 amino acids. The germline V gene encodes CDR1 SGDLS and CDR2 YYNGEE. The junction had 3 bases not matched to a gene; V was cut back by 4 bases and J by 0 bases. The CDR3 reads CASSTSGSSYNEQFF. As DNA, the CDR3 is TGTGCCAGCAGCACGAGCGGGAGCTCCTACAATGAGCAGTTCTTC.

The V gene is TRBV6-6, the J gene TRBJ2-5; 10 nucleotides agree with TRBD2. The V segment lost 5 bases and the J segment 5 bases; nucleotides outside the gene matches: 14. From germline, CDR1 is MNHNY and CDR2 SVGAGI (reference sequence). The CDR3 runs 17 residues. The CDR3 protein is CASSRTLLAGTGETQYF. CDR3 nucleotides: TGTGCCAGCAGTCGCACATTACTAGCGGGAACAGGGGAGACCCAGTACTTC.

The CDR3 sequence: CASSLGTSGRGYNEQFF. The CDR3 DNA reads TGCGCCAGCAGCTTGGGGACTAGCGGGAGAGGGTACAATGAGCAGTTCTTC. The chain is built from TRBV5-1 and TRBJ2-1, with 13 positions matching TRBD2. V shed 0 bases, J shed 4 bases, and the junction held 4 bases outside the gene matches. Germline V gives CDR1 SGHRS, CDR2 YFSETQ. The CDR3 is 17 residues long. The complete variable domain, with remaining parts taken from reference TRBV5-1 and TRBJ2-1, reads KAGVTQTPRYLIKTRGQQVTLSCSPISGHRSVSWYQQTPGQGLQFLFEYFSETQRNKGNFPGRFSGRQFSNSRSEMNVSTLELGDSALYLCASSLGTSGRGYNEQFFGPGTRLTVL.

The chain uses TRBV9 and TRBJ2-1; no reliable D call. V lost 0 bases and J 6 bases, leaving 7 bases between the germline ends. This CDR3 region has 13 residues. Germline V lookup: CDR1 SGDLS, CDR2 YYNGEE. The CDR3 nucleotides are TGTGCCAGCAGCGTAGGGAGTTTCAATGAGCAGTTCTTC. Its protein is CASSVGSFNEQFF.

V is TRBV6-5 and J is TRBJ2-7; D is undetermined. Germline CDR1 MNHEY, CDR2 SVGAGI. The CDR3 is made up of 12 amino acids. Trimming removed 6 bases from V and 4 bases from J, with 10 bases in between. Written as DNA, the CDR3 is TGTGCCAGCAGCGCCTCGGTATACGAGCAGTACTTC. This codes for CASSASVYEQYF.

J is TRBJ2-5 and V is TRBV18, with a tentative D call TRBD2 (6 bases). Germline V gene sequence: CDR1 KGHSH, CDR2 LQKENI. V lost 6 bases, J lost 4 bases, and 15 bases lay in between. This CDR3 has 14 residues. The CDR3 DNA follows: TGTGCCAGCTCCCCCGCGGCCGGGGGAGAGACCCAGTACTTC. Protein sequence: CASSPAAGGETQYF. Complete variable domain (other parts from reference TRBV18 and TRBJ2-5): NAGVMQNPRHLVRRRGQEARLRCSPMKGHSHVYWYRQLPEEGLKFMVYLQKENIIDESGMPKERFSAEFPKEGPSILRIQQVVRGDSAAYFCASSPAAGGETQYFGPGTRLLVL.

The rearrangement links TRBV2 to TRBJ1-2, with D hard to call. Germline V lookup: CDR1 SNHLY, CDR2 FYNNEI. This CDR3 region has 14 residues. Trimming took 4 bases from V and 2 from J, leaving 11 bases between them. The CDR3 loop is CASSVQSQNYGYTF. For the CDR3, the DNA is TGTGCCAGCAGTGTACAGAGCCAAAACTATGGCTACACCTTC.

The chain employs TRBV2 and TRBJ1-1; D may be TRBD1 (5 bases). Germline V gene data show CDR1 as SNHLY and CDR2 as FYNNEI. V was pared by 6 bases and J by 8 bases, with 13 bases between. The CDR3 has 12 amino acids. Here the CDR3 reads CASRAWGDEAFF. As DNA, the CDR3 is TGTGCCAGCAGGGCCTGGGGGGACGAAGCTTTCTTT.

This chain uses TRBV6-5 with TRBJ2-7; 10 nucleotides line up with TRBD1. V trimming: 5 bases; J trimming: 6 bases; junction bases outside the gene matches: 10. Germline-derived CDR1 and CDR2 are MNHEY and SVGAGI. The CDR3 has 15 amino acids. The CDR3 loop reads CASSQPGQGTPEQYF. In DNA form, the CDR3 reads TGTGCCAGCAGTCAACCGGGACAGGGGACGCCCGAGCAGTACTTC.

This clone was seen a few times. Other DNA sequences from this sample encode an identical CDR3 as well. The rearrangement links TRBV7-8 to TRBJ2-6, with D perhaps matching TRBD1 (5 bases). The germline gives CDR1 SGHVS, CDR2 FQNEAQ. Trimming removed 1 base at V and 1 base at J, with 8 bases between. CDR3 length: 16 residues. The CDR3 DNA follows: TGTGCCAGCAGCTTAGGTCAGGGATCTGGGGCCAACGTCCTGACTTTC. This sequence encodes CASSLGQGSGANVLTF.